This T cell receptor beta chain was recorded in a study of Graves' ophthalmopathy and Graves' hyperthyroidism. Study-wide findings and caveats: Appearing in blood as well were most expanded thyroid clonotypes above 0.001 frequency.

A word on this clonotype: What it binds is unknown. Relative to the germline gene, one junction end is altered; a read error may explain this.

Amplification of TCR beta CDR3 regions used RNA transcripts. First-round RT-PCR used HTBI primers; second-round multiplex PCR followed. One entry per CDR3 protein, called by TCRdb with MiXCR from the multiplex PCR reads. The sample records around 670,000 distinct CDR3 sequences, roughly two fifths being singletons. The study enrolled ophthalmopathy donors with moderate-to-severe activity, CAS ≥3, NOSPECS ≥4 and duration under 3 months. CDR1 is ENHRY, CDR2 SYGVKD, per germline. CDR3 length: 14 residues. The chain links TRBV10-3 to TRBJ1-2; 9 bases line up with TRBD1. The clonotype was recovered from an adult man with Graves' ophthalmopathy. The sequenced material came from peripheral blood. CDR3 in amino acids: CAISESGQGAAEAF. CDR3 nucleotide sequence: TGTGCCATCAGTGAGTCGGGACAGGGAGCGGCTGAAGCTTTC.